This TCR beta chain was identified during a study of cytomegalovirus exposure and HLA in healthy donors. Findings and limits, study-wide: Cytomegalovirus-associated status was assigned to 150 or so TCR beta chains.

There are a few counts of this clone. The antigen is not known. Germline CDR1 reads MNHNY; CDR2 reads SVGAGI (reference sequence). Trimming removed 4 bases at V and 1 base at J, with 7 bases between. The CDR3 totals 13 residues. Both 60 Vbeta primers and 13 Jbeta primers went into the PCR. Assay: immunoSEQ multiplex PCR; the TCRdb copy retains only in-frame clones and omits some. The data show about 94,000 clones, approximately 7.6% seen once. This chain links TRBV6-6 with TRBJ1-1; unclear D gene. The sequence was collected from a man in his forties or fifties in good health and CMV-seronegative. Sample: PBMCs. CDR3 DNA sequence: TGTGCCAGCAGTTCGAGACAGAACACTGAAGCTTTCTTT. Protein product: CASSSRQNTEAFF.